These T cell receptor beta chains were read from a single sample in a study of early T cells in non-severe SARS-CoV-2 infection. MiXCR was run by TCRdb on the 5' RACE reads, yielding one entry per CDR3 protein. The sample carries 65,000 to 80,000 distinct CDR3 sequences, less than 15% recorded once. The material sequenced was whole blood. These TCRs come from an adult who was a healthcare worker with PCR-confirmed SARS-CoV-2 infection or an uninfected control (not recorded which). The CDR3 runs from the conserved cysteine through the conserved F or W. A D gene is named only where the DNA matches it firmly. Clone size is stated in some rows and not others, as once, few, many or a class when expanded.

J gene: TRBJ2-1; clone size: few; V gene: TRBV7-9; CDR3 length: 14; D gene: -; CDR3 DNA: TGTGCCAGCAGCTTAGATCTACCTTGGGATGAGCAGTTCTTC; CDR3 protein: CASSLDLPWDEQFF
J gene: TRBJ2-7; clone size: -; V gene: TRBV6-1; CDR3 length: 16; D gene: -; CDR3 DNA: TGTGCCAGCACCAAGCGAGTGGCGGACACCTCCTACGAGCAGTACTTC; CDR3 protein: CASTKRVADTSYEQYF
J gene: TRBJ1-2; clone size: many; V gene: TRBV7-8; CDR3 length: 16; D gene: -; CDR3 DNA: TGTGCCAGCAGCTCTCGGGGAGGAGGTTCAACCTATGGCTACACCTTC; CDR3 protein: CASSSRGGGSTYGYTF
J gene: TRBJ2-1; clone size: -; V gene: TRBV6-1; CDR3 length: 15; D gene: TRBD2; CDR3 DNA: TGTGCCAGCAGCACAGGGACTAGCGGGAGAAACGAGCAGTTCTTC; CDR3 protein: CASSTGTSGRNEQFF
J gene: TRBJ2-1; clone size: few; V gene: TRBV29-1; CDR3 length: 10; D gene: -; CDR3 DNA: TGCAGCGTCATCTACAATGAGCAGTTCTTC; CDR3 protein: CSVIYNEQFF
J gene: TRBJ1-1; clone size: many; V gene: TRBV6-1; CDR3 length: 13; D gene: TRBD1; CDR3 DNA: TGTGCCACCGAAGAGGGGGCGAGAACTGAAGCTTTCTTT; CDR3 protein: CATEEGARTEAFF
J gene: TRBJ1-1; clone size: few; V gene: TRBV29-1; CDR3 length: 13; D gene: -; CDR3 DNA: TGCAGCGTTATGCGGGACGGAACCACTGAAGCTTTCTTT; CDR3 protein: CSVMRDGTTEAFF
J gene: TRBJ1-6; clone size: -; V gene: TRBV20-1; CDR3 length: 14; D gene: TRBD1; CDR3 DNA: TGCAGTGCTAGCCCCCGGCCAGGGGGTTCACCCCTCCACTTT; CDR3 protein: CSASPRPGGSPLHF
J gene: TRBJ2-7; clone size: -; V gene: TRBV7-6; CDR3 length: 15; D gene: TRBD2; CDR3 DNA: TGTGCCAGCAGCGGACTAGCGGGAGCGTTCCACGAGCAGTACTTC; CDR3 protein: CASSGLAGAFHEQYF
J gene: TRBJ2-7; clone size: few; V gene: TRBV6-5; CDR3 length: 11; D gene: -; CDR3 DNA: TGTGCCACCCGGGACCACTACGAGCAGTACTTC; CDR3 protein: CATRDHYEQYF
J gene: TRBJ2-7; clone size: few; V gene: TRBV4-2; CDR3 length: 16; D gene: -; CDR3 DNA: TGTGCCAGCAGCCAGGGGGTCCCGGGTCGCCAGCCGAGCCAGTACTTC; CDR3 protein: CASSQGVPGRQPSQYF
J gene: TRBJ1-1; clone size: -; V gene: TRBV7-2; CDR3 length: 13; D gene: -; CDR3 DNA: TGTGCCAGCAGCATCTCGTCAGGACGAGGAGCTTTCTTT; CDR3 protein: CASSISSGRGAFF
J gene: TRBJ1-1; clone size: few; V gene: TRBV12-3/TRBV12-4; CDR3 length: 12; D gene: -; CDR3 DNA: TGTGCCAGCAGTTGGGGGGGCACTGAAGCTTTCTTT; CDR3 protein: CASSWGGTEAFF
J gene: TRBJ2-7; clone size: few; V gene: TRBV25-1; CDR3 length: 13; D gene: TRBD1; CDR3 DNA: TGTGCCAGCAGTTACAGGGGGCAGGGCGAGCAGTACTTC; CDR3 protein: CASSYRGQGEQYF
J gene: TRBJ1-1; clone size: few; V gene: TRBV4-1; CDR3 length: 12; D gene: TRBD1; CDR3 DNA: TGCGCCAGCAGCCAAGCTTGGACAGGTCCTTTCTTT; CDR3 protein: CASSQAWTGPFF
J gene: TRBJ2-1; clone size: few; V gene: TRBV28; CDR3 length: 14; D gene: -; CDR3 DNA: TGTGCCAGCATCCTTGATCGTTCCTACAATGAGCAGTTCTTC; CDR3 protein: CASILDRSYNEQFF
J gene: TRBJ1-2; clone size: many; V gene: TRBV27; CDR3 length: 16; D gene: TRBD1; CDR3 DNA: TGTGCCAGCAGTCCGGGACAGGGAGGCATGATGGGGGGCTACACCTTC; CDR3 protein: CASSPGQGGMMGGYTF
J gene: TRBJ2-3; clone size: -; V gene: TRBV10-2; CDR3 length: 14; D gene: TRBD2; CDR3 DNA: TGCGCCAGCAGGTTGGCGGGGGGGACAGATACGCAGTATTTT; CDR3 protein: CASRLAGGTDTQYF
J gene: TRBJ2-7; clone size: many; V gene: TRBV6-1; CDR3 length: 15; D gene: -; CDR3 DNA: TGTGCCAGCAGTGACGGGGGTTCGTTCCACTACGAGCAGTACTTC; CDR3 protein: CASSDGGSFHYEQYF
J gene: TRBJ1-5; clone size: few; V gene: TRBV28; CDR3 length: 15; D gene: TRBD1; CDR3 DNA: TGTGCCAGCAGTCGGGGACAGGAGAGCAATCAGCCCCAGCATTTT; CDR3 protein: CASSRGQESNQPQHF
J gene: TRBJ1-1; clone size: -; V gene: TRBV7-9; CDR3 length: 14; D gene: -; CDR3 DNA: TGTGCCAGCAGCTTAGGACCAGGGGACACTGAAGCTTTCTTT; CDR3 protein: CASSLGPGDTEAFF
J gene: TRBJ2-6; clone size: -; V gene: TRBV27; CDR3 length: 16; D gene: -; CDR3 DNA: TGTGCCAGCAGTTTCACACGAAGCTCTGGGGCCAACGTCCTGACTTTC; CDR3 protein: CASSFTRSSGANVLTF
J gene: TRBJ2-1; clone size: -; V gene: TRBV6-2/TRBV6-3; CDR3 length: 17; D gene: TRBD2; CDR3 DNA: TGTGCCAGCAGTTACGGTTCTAGCGGGAGGGCCTACAATGAGCAGTTCTTC; CDR3 protein: CASSYGSSGRAYNEQFF
J gene: TRBJ2-1; clone size: -; V gene: TRBV14; CDR3 length: 13; D gene: -; CDR3 DNA: TGTGCCAGCAGCCAAGCTGAGGGCAATGAGCAGTTCTTC; CDR3 protein: CASSQAEGNEQFF
J gene: TRBJ2-3; clone size: few; V gene: TRBV10-2; CDR3 length: 14; D gene: -; CDR3 DNA: TGCGCCAGCAGTGATAACTACTTCACAGATACGCAGTATTTT; CDR3 protein: CASSDNYFTDTQYF
J gene: TRBJ1-3; clone size: many; V gene: TRBV12-3/TRBV12-4; CDR3 length: 15; D gene: -; CDR3 DNA: TGTGCCAGCATCGCTAACAGTTACTCTGGAAACACCATATATTTT; CDR3 protein: CASIANSYSGNTIYF
J gene: TRBJ2-5; clone size: -; V gene: TRBV28; CDR3 length: 15; D gene: TRBD2; CDR3 DNA: TGTGCCAGCAGCGGATCCGGGACTAGCGAAGAGACCCAGTACTTC; CDR3 protein: CASSGSGTSEETQYF
J gene: TRBJ2-1; clone size: many; V gene: TRBV20-1; CDR3 length: 14; D gene: TRBD1; CDR3 DNA: TGCAGTGCTAGTGGGGACAGGGGGTTTAATGAGCAGTTCTTC; CDR3 protein: CSASGDRGFNEQFF
J gene: TRBJ2-2; clone size: -; V gene: TRBV27; CDR3 length: 19; D gene: TRBD2; CDR3 DNA: TGTGCCAGCAGTACATTATCCGCTAGCGGGGGCCCGAACACCGGGGAGCTGTTTTTT; CDR3 protein: CASSTLSASGGPNTGELFF
J gene: TRBJ1-1; clone size: -; V gene: TRBV20-1; CDR3 length: 13; D gene: -; CDR3 DNA: TGCAGTGCCAAACCGGACGGGAACACTGAAGCTTTCTTT; CDR3 protein: CSAKPDGNTEAFF
J gene: TRBJ2-4; clone size: many; V gene: TRBV20-1; CDR3 length: 13; D gene: -; CDR3 DNA: TGCAGTGCTAGTTTTGGGGGCAAAAACATTCAGTACTTC; CDR3 protein: CSASFGGKNIQYF
J gene: TRBJ2-1; clone size: many; V gene: TRBV25-1; CDR3 length: 16; D gene: -; CDR3 DNA: TGTGCCAGCAGTGAATTTGGCTCCAGCTCCTACAATGAGCAGTTCTTC; CDR3 protein: CASSEFGSSSYNEQFF